This T cell receptor beta chain was sequenced during a study of cytomegalovirus exposure and HLA in healthy donors. The overall study: The study placed around 80% of its 398 genotyped donors in the Caucasian-associated ancestry cluster. Study results and caveats: HLA restriction was apparent for most CMV-associated TCR beta chains in a later analysis.

Amplification used 60 Vbeta primers and 13 Jbeta primers. Only in-frame clones appear in the TCRdb table, and some are missing; sequencing was by immunoSEQ multiplex PCR. Here the sample spans some 110,000 clones, around 74% being singletons. Worth noting for this clone: What it binds is unknown.

The sample comprised PBMCs. The sequence came from a woman aged 40 to 49 in good health and CMV-seropositive.

The CDR3 nucleotides are TGTGCCAGCGGGGCCGGGCGGGAGGTTTACAATGAGCAGTTCTTC. Protein: CASGAGREVYNEQFF. The rearrangement links TRBV11-3 to TRBJ2-1, with TRBD2 matching over 8 bases. CDR3 length: 15 residues. From germline, CDR1 is SGHNT and CDR2 YENEEA. After removal of 8 bases from V and 4 bases from J, the junction contained 10 bases not matched to a gene.